These T cell receptor beta chains were read from a single sample in a study of blood T cell repertoires in COVID-19. Sequencing was performed with immunoSEQ multiplex PCR; in TCRdb, only in-frame clones are kept and a portion is missing. The data contain about 220,000 clones, around 81% of them singletons. The sample was peripheral blood. The receptors stem from a human donor in a cohort sampled during active COVID-19. Both conserved end residues are part of each CDR3. The D gene is left open where the match is weak. Clone size is stated in some rows and not others, as once, few, many or a class when expanded.

J gene: TRBJ2-1
clone size: once
V gene: TRBV19
D gene: TRBD2
CDR3 protein: CASSPRALAGADNEQFF
CDR3 DNA: TGTGCCAGTAGCCCAAGAGCCCTAGCGGGAGCTGACAATGAGCAGTTCTTC

J gene: TRBJ1-5
clone size: -
V gene: TRBV19
D gene: -
CDR3 protein: CASSTSTGNQPQHF
CDR3 DNA: TGTGCCAGTAGTACCTCGACAGGCAATCAGCCCCAGCATTTT

J gene: TRBJ2-5
clone size: -
V gene: TRBV19
D gene: TRBD2
CDR3 protein: CASNEPGLAGGRETQYF
CDR3 DNA: TGTGCCAGTAATGAACCGGGACTAGCGGGGGGAAGGGAGACCCAGTACTTC

J gene: TRBJ2-1
clone size: few
V gene: TRBV4-2
D gene: -
CDR3 protein: CAASGGLNNEQFF
CDR3 DNA: TGTGCCGCGAGTGGTGGGCTCAACAATGAGCAGTTCTTC

J gene: TRBJ1-6
clone size: -
V gene: TRBV5-1
D gene: -
CDR3 protein: CASSLDSNSPLHF
CDR3 DNA: TGCGCCAGCAGCTTGGACAGTAATTCACCCCTCCACTTT

J gene: TRBJ1-5
clone size: -
V gene: TRBV15
D gene: -
CDR3 protein: CATNNQAVGSQPQHF
CDR3 DNA: TGTGCCACCAATAACCAAGCAGTGGGCTCTCAGCCCCAGCATTTT

J gene: TRBJ1-2
clone size: -
V gene: TRBV18
D gene: TRBD1
CDR3 protein: CASSWGQGRTNYGYTF
CDR3 DNA: TGTGCCAGCTCATGGGGACAGGGGCGGACTAACTATGGCTACACCTTC

J gene: TRBJ2-1
clone size: -
V gene: TRBV28
D gene: TRBD2
CDR3 protein: CASTGGGAEGSYNEQFF
CDR3 DNA: TGTGCCAGCACCGGCGGGGGGGCAGAAGGCTCCTACAATGAGCAGTTCTTC

J gene: TRBJ1-4
clone size: -
V gene: TRBV11-2
D gene: TRBD1
CDR3 protein: CASSPGGGTVGEKLFF
CDR3 DNA: TGTGCCAGCAGCCCAGGGGGCGGGACAGTGGGTGAAAAACTGTTTTTT

J gene: TRBJ1-4
clone size: -
V gene: TRBV29-1
D gene: TRBD1
CDR3 protein: CSVDLSGQNEKLFF
CDR3 DNA: TGCAGCGTCGACCTATCGGGACAGAATGAAAAACTGTTTTTT

J gene: TRBJ2-3
clone size: -
V gene: TRBV7-2
D gene: -
CDR3 protein: CASSLDELIIDTQYF
CDR3 DNA: TGTGCCAGCAGCTTAGATGAGCTTATCATAGATACGCAGTATTTT

J gene: TRBJ2-1
clone size: -
V gene: TRBV13
D gene: -
CDR3 protein: CASSLEVERASPNEQFF
CDR3 DNA: TGTGCCAGCAGCTTAGAAGTCGAGAGGGCTAGCCCCAATGAGCAGTTCTTC

J gene: TRBJ1-3
clone size: -
V gene: TRBV28
D gene: -
CDR3 protein: CASSPPAGSGNTIYF
CDR3 DNA: TGTGCCAGCAGTCCCCCCGCCGGGTCTGGAAACACCATATATTTT

J gene: TRBJ2-7
clone size: -
V gene: TRBV27
D gene: -
CDR3 protein: CASRLQGWRTYEQYF
CDR3 DNA: TGTGCCAGCAGACTACAGGGCTGGAGAACCTACGAGCAGTACTTC

J gene: TRBJ1-5
clone size: -
V gene: TRBV27
D gene: -
CDR3 protein: CASGSRPGNQPQHF
CDR3 DNA: TGTGCCAGCGGCTCTAGGCCGGGCAATCAGCCCCAGCATTTT

J gene: TRBJ2-2
clone size: -
V gene: TRBV18
D gene: -
CDR3 protein: CASSPLTVATGELFF
CDR3 DNA: TGTGCCAGCTCACCACTAACAGTGGCCACCGGGGAGCTGTTTTTT

J gene: TRBJ2-7
clone size: -
V gene: TRBV3-1/TRBV3-2
D gene: -
CDR3 protein: CASSQDAVSYEQYF
CDR3 DNA: TGTGCCAGCAGCCAAGATGCTGTTAGTTACGAGCAGTACTTC

J gene: TRBJ2-1
clone size: -
V gene: TRBV5-1
D gene: -
CDR3 protein: CASSLVWTTSAKGDEQFF
CDR3 DNA: TGCGCCAGCAGCTTGGTCTGGACGACTAGTGCTAAAGGGGATGAGCAGTTCTTC

J gene: TRBJ2-4
clone size: -
V gene: TRBV5-1
D gene: -
CDR3 protein: CASSLPGQEGNIQYF
CDR3 DNA: TGCGCCAGCAGCCTCCCCGGACAGGAGGGAAACATTCAGTACTTC

J gene: TRBJ2-3
clone size: -
V gene: TRBV5-1
D gene: -
CDR3 protein: CASSPGTDTQYF
CDR3 DNA: TGCGCCAGCAGCCCGGGGACAGATACGCAGTATTTT

J gene: TRBJ1-1
clone size: -
V gene: TRBV28
D gene: -
CDR3 protein: CASTHGPNTEAFF
CDR3 DNA: TGTGCCAGCACTCACGGTCCTAACACTGAAGCTTTCTTT

J gene: TRBJ2-5
clone size: few
V gene: TRBV18
D gene: -
CDR3 protein: CASSPGGDRETQYF
CDR3 DNA: TGTGCCAGCTCACCGGGCGGGGACCGAGAGACCCAGTACTTC

J gene: TRBJ1-6
clone size: once
V gene: TRBV10-3
D gene: -
CDR3 protein: CAISEGANSPLHF
CDR3 DNA: TGTGCCATCAGTGAGGGGGCGAATTCACCCCTCCACTTT

J gene: TRBJ1-1
clone size: -
V gene: TRBV19
D gene: -
CDR3 protein: CATQDTNTEAFF
CDR3 DNA: TGTGCCACCCAGGACACGAACACTGAAGCTTTCTTT

J gene: TRBJ2-3
clone size: -
V gene: TRBV15
D gene: TRBD1
CDR3 protein: CATSRDRDRITDTQYF
CDR3 DNA: TGTGCCACCAGCAGAGATCGGGACAGGATCACAGATACGCAGTATTTT

J gene: TRBJ1-1
clone size: -
V gene: TRBV6-2/TRBV6-3
D gene: -
CDR3 protein: CASSYGGSNTEAFF
CDR3 DNA: TGTGCCAGCAGTTACGGGGGCTCAAACACTGAAGCTTTCTTT

J gene: TRBJ2-2
clone size: -
V gene: TRBV4-3
D gene: TRBD1
CDR3 protein: CASSQSTGGRSGELFF
CDR3 DNA: TGCGCCAGCAGCCAATCGACAGGGGGACGGTCTGGGGAGCTGTTTTTT

J gene: TRBJ2-5
clone size: -
V gene: TRBV6-2/TRBV6-3
D gene: -
CDR3 protein: CASSYPGVEETQYF
CDR3 DNA: TGTGCCAGCAGTTACCCGGGGGTTGAGGAGACCCAGTACTTC

J gene: TRBJ2-7
clone size: -
V gene: TRBV27
D gene: TRBD2
CDR3 protein: CASSLISSGMDEQYF
CDR3 DNA: TGTGCCAGCAGTTTAATCTCTAGCGGGATGGACGAGCAGTACTTC

J gene: TRBJ1-5
clone size: -
V gene: TRBV19
D gene: TRBD1
CDR3 protein: CASNGQGVNQPQHF
CDR3 DNA: TGTGCCAGTAACGGACAGGGAGTGAATCAGCCCCAGCATTTT

J gene: TRBJ2-3
clone size: -
V gene: TRBV4-1
D gene: TRBD2
CDR3 protein: CASSQDSGAGTDTQYF
CDR3 DNA: TGCGCCAGCAGCCAAGATAGCGGGGCGGGCACAGATACGCAGTATTTT

J gene: TRBJ1-6
clone size: -
V gene: TRBV28
D gene: -
CDR3 protein: CVCGGRDSPLHF
CDR3 DNA: TGTGTGTGTGGGGGGAGGGATTCACCCCTCCACTTT

J gene: TRBJ2-3
clone size: -
V gene: TRBV20-1
D gene: -
CDR3 protein: CSASPFQREHTDTQYF
CDR3 DNA: TGCAGTGCTAGTCCCTTTCAGAGGGAGCACACAGATACGCAGTATTTT

J gene: TRBJ2-2
clone size: once
V gene: TRBV19
D gene: -
CDR3 protein: CASSMQRGRASSGELFF
CDR3 DNA: TGTGCCAGTAGTATGCAAAGGGGGAGGGCCTCGTCTGGGGAGCTGTTTTTT

J gene: TRBJ1-3
clone size: few
V gene: TRBV28
D gene: TRBD1
CDR3 protein: CASSGGGGFSGNTIYF
CDR3 DNA: TGTGCCAGCTCAGGGGGTGGCGGTTTCTCTGGAAACACCATATATTTT

J gene: TRBJ1-2
clone size: -
V gene: TRBV2
D gene: -
CDR3 protein: CASSPARYGYTF
CDR3 DNA: TGTGCCAGCAGCCCGGCGCGGTATGGCTACACCTTC

J gene: TRBJ2-7
clone size: -
V gene: TRBV13
D gene: TRBD2
CDR3 protein: CASSSTSGNGHEQYF
CDR3 DNA: TGTGCCAGCAGCTCAACTAGCGGGAACGGCCACGAGCAGTACTTC

J gene: TRBJ2-3
clone size: few
V gene: TRBV7-9
D gene: -
CDR3 protein: CASSLDREGDTQYF
CDR3 DNA: TGTGCCAGCAGCTTAGACAGGGAGGGGGATACGCAGTATTTT

J gene: TRBJ2-7
clone size: -
V gene: TRBV5-6
D gene: -
CDR3 protein: CASSSLGEGYEQYF
CDR3 DNA: TGTGCCAGCAGCTCCCTTGGTGAGGGCTACGAGCAGTACTTC

J gene: TRBJ2-7
clone size: few
V gene: TRBV5-4
D gene: TRBD1
CDR3 protein: CASSPRYSGTGEGEQYF
CDR3 DNA: TGTGCCAGCAGCCCCCGCTATTCCGGGACAGGGGAAGGTGAGCAGTACTTC

J gene: TRBJ2-3
clone size: -
V gene: TRBV28
D gene: -
CDR3 protein: CASSLPTGEDTQYF
CDR3 DNA: TGTGCCAGCAGTTTGCCCACCGGGGAAGATACGCAGTATTTT